The 18 T cell receptor beta chains below come from one sample, sequenced in a study of cytomegalovirus exposure and HLA in healthy donors. PCR amplification relied on 60 Vbeta primers (plus 13 Jbeta primers). TCRdb keeps only in-frame clones here, not all; method: immunoSEQ multiplex PCR. Of fewer than 120,000 clones in the sample, about 73% are singletons; the top ten hold around 1.3%. Sequences were obtained from PBMCs. The source is a woman aged 25 to 39 in good health and CMV-seronegative.

This clone was found once. The chain carries TRBV5-4 and TRBJ1-1; a weak D match, TRBD1 (5 bases). Trimming removed 2 bases at V and 0 bases at J, with 5 bases between. Germline V gives CDR1 SGHNT, CDR2 YYREEE (reference sequence). The CDR3 covers 13 residues. CDR3 sequence (DNA): TGTGCCAGCAGCTTAGGGGTGAACACTGAAGCTTTCTTT. This sequence encodes CASSLGVNTEAFF.

This chain links TRBV28 with TRBJ2-3; possibly TRBD2 for D (5 bases). CDR1 is MDHEN, CDR2 SYDVKM, per germline. The CDR3 runs to 14 residues. V was shortened by 4 bases and J by 2 bases, with 10 bases between the two germline ends. The CDR3 region is CASSSGLNTDTQYF. CDR3 sequence (DNA): TGTGCCAGCAGTTCCGGACTTAACACAGATACGCAGTATTTT.

The gene calls are TRBV28 and TRBJ2-7, with a tentative D call TRBD2 (6 bases). V lost 4 bases to trimming and J lost 2 bases, with 9 bases between them. The CDR3 is made up of 13 amino acids. CDR1 and CDR2 from the germline V gene are MDHEN and SYDVKM. CDR3 DNA sequence: TGTGCCAGCAGTTCTAGCGCACCCTACGAGCAGTACTTC. Its translation is CASSSSAPYEQYF.

The V gene is TRBV4-2, the J gene TRBJ1-2, with 12 bases fitting TRBD1. Unmatched junction bases numbered 4, after V lost 2 bases and J lost 6 bases. The CDR3 extends over 15 amino acids. Germline V gene data show CDR1 as LGHNA and CDR2 as YNFKEQ. CDR3 nucleotide sequence: TGTGCCAGCAGCCAACCGGGACAGGGGGCGGATGGCTACACCTTC. Residues: CASSQPGQGADGYTF.

This rearrangement joins TRBV30 to TRBJ2-7, with 9 bases identical to TRBD2. Per the germline V gene, CDR1 is GTSNPN and CDR2 is SVGIG (reference sequence). Trimming cost V 5 bases and J 5 bases; bases outside gene matches: 13. The CDR3 contains 15 residues. The CDR3 DNA follows: TGTGCCTGGGTGCGGGCGGGAGGGACTTTCAACGAGCAGTACTTC. Amino acid sequence: CAWVRAGGTFNEQYF.

This clone was seen just once. The chain links TRBV28 to TRBJ1-2; possibly TRBD1 for D (6 bases). This CDR3 is built from 15 residues. V was trimmed by 5 bases and J by 4 bases, leaving 17 bases between them. Germline CDR1 MDHEN, CDR2 SYDVKM. Written as DNA, the CDR3 is TGTGCCAGCAGTCCCCGGGGAGGGGGAGGCTATGGCTACACCTTC. Its protein is CASSPRGGGGYGYTF.

This chain uses TRBV6-5 with TRBJ1-5, with 8 bases identical to TRBD1. Germline assignment: CDR1 MNHEY and CDR2 SVGAGI. Trimming removed 8 bases from V and 5 bases from J; junction bases left unmatched: 5. The CDR3 extends over 13 amino acids. The DNA of the CDR3 is TGTGCCAGCGCTCAGGGGGCTCATCAGCCCCAGCATTTT. It is translated as CASAQGAHQPQHF.

The rearrangement joins TRBV18 to TRBJ2-7; 12 bases fit TRBD2. Germline V gene lookup returns CDR1 KGHSH and CDR2 LQKENI. The CDR3 sequence is 13 residues long. With 2 bases clipped from V and 7 bases from J, the junction kept 0 bases outside the gene matches. The DNA of the CDR3 is TGTGCCAGCTCACCAGGACTAGCGGGGGAGCAGTACTTC. Its protein is CASSPGLAGEQYF.

The CDR3 loop reads CASSLPGVGEPDTQYF. The CDR3 DNA follows: TGTGCCAGCAGCTTGCCCGGGGTCGGGGAACCAGATACGCAGTATTTT. The J gene is TRBJ2-3, the V gene TRBV7-9; tentative D call: TRBD2 (5 bases). This CDR3 contains 16 residues. With 3 bases removed from V and 4 bases from J, the gap between germline ends came to 17 bases. Germline lookup yields CDR1 SEHNR and CDR2 FQNEAQ (reference sequence).

The gene calls are TRBV4-3 and TRBJ1-3; TRBD1 matches 8 bases. V gave up 3 bases and J gave up 7 bases; unmatched junction bases: 8. The germline V gene has CDR1 LGHNA and CDR2 YSLEER. The length of the CDR3 is 15 residues. This CDR3 is CASSQKWTGLNTIYF. CDR3 in DNA: TGCGCCAGCAGCCAGAAGTGGACAGGGCTGAACACCATATATTTT.

The sample holds one count of this clone. The gene calls are TRBV5-1 and TRBJ2-1, with 8 nucleotides matching TRBD2. V lost 3 bases to trimming and J lost 3 bases; unmatched junction nucleotides: 5. The CDR3 is 15 amino acids. CDR1 and CDR2 (germline): SGHRS, YFSETQ. The CDR3 DNA is TGCGCCAGCAGCTCCGGCACTAGCGGCTACAATGAGCAGTTCTTC. Its translation: CASSSGTSGYNEQFF.

This sequence joins TRBV6-1 and TRBJ1-2; D possibly corresponds to TRBD1 (6 bases). V was trimmed by 2 bases and J by 6 bases, leaving 16 bases between them. Germline loops: CDR1 MNHNS, CDR2 SASEGT. The CDR3 sequence is 15 residues long. The CDR3 here is CASSEMAGTSNGYTF. The CDR3 coding sequence is TGTGCCAGCAGTGAAATGGCAGGGACATCCAATGGCTACACCTTC.

V is TRBV10-3 and J is TRBJ1-5; 8 positions match TRBD1. The CDR3 has 15 residues. Trimming at V came to 2 bases and at J to 6 bases, leaving 6 bases not matched to a gene. CDR1 is ENHRY, CDR2 SYGVKD, per germline. The CDR3 bases are TGTGCCATCAGTGAGGACAGGGGCGGAAGTCAGCCCCAGCATTTT. Its protein product is CAISEDRGGSQPQHF.

This chain links TRBV28 with TRBJ2-2; D is perhaps TRBD1 (6 bases). Per the germline V gene, CDR1 is MDHEN and CDR2 is SYDVKM. The CDR3 runs 13 residues. With 7 bases removed from V and 4 bases from J, the gap between germline ends came to 10 bases. Written as DNA, the CDR3 is TGTGCCAGCACAGGGGCCGTCACCGGGGAGCTGTTTTTT. Protein product: CASTGAVTGELFF. The full variable domain, rest sourced from reference TRBV28 and TRBJ2-2, is DVKVTQSSRYLVKRTGEKVFLECVQDMDHENMFWYRQDPGLGLRLIYFSYDVKMKEKGDIPEGYSVSREKKERFSLILESASTNQTSMYLCASTGAVTGELFFGEGSRLTVL.

The chain carries TRBV27 and TRBJ2-7, with 11 nucleotides matching TRBD2. Germline-derived CDR1 and CDR2 are MNHEY and SMNVEV (reference sequence). J was trimmed by 5 bases and V by 0 bases; bases with no gene match: 3. The CDR3 consists of 15 residues. The CDR3 spells CASSLSTSGDHEQYF. The CDR3 coding sequence is TGTGCCAGCAGTTTATCGACTAGCGGGGACCACGAGCAGTACTTC.

The chain joins TRBV28 to TRBJ1-1; no reliable D call. The CDR3 totals 14 residues. Germline lookup yields CDR1 MDHEN and CDR2 SYDVKM. Trimming shortened V by 2 bases and J by 2 bases, and 9 bases separated the two germline ends. CDR3 coding DNA: TGTGCCAGCAGTTTAATGCGGGGAAACACTGAAGCTTTCTTT. It codes for CASSLMRGNTEAFF.

A few counts support this clone. The chain carries TRBV14 and TRBJ2-7, with TRBD1 identical over 8 bases. The V gene's germline CDR1 is SGHDN and CDR2 FVKESK. J lost 5 bases, V lost 3 bases, and 6 bases had no gene match. CDR3 length equals 14 residues. The CDR3 region has the DNA TGTGCCAGCAGCCATGTTGCAGGGGGCGACGAGCAGTACTTC. Amino acid sequence: CASSHVAGGDEQYF.

The rearrangement uses TRBV28 and TRBJ1-4; 10 bases map to TRBD1. With V trimmed by 6 bases and J by 13 bases, 11 bases remained unmatched. This CDR3 is 14 amino acids long. Germline CDR1 MDHEN, CDR2 SYDVKM. CDR3 residues: CASSRQGAEVRLFF. In nucleotides, the CDR3 is TGTGCCAGCAGCCGACAGGGGGCGGAGGTGAGACTGTTTTTT.